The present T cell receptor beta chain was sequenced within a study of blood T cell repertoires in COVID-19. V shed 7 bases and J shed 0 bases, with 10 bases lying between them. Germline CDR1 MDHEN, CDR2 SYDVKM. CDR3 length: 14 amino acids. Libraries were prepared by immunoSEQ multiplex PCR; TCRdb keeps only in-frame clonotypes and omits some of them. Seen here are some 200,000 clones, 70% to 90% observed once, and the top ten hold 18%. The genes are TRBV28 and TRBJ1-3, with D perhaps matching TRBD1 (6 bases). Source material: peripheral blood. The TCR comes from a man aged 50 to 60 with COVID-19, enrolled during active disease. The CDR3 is CASNRANSGNTIYF. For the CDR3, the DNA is TGTGCCAGCAACAGGGCCAACTCTGGAAACACCATATATTTT.